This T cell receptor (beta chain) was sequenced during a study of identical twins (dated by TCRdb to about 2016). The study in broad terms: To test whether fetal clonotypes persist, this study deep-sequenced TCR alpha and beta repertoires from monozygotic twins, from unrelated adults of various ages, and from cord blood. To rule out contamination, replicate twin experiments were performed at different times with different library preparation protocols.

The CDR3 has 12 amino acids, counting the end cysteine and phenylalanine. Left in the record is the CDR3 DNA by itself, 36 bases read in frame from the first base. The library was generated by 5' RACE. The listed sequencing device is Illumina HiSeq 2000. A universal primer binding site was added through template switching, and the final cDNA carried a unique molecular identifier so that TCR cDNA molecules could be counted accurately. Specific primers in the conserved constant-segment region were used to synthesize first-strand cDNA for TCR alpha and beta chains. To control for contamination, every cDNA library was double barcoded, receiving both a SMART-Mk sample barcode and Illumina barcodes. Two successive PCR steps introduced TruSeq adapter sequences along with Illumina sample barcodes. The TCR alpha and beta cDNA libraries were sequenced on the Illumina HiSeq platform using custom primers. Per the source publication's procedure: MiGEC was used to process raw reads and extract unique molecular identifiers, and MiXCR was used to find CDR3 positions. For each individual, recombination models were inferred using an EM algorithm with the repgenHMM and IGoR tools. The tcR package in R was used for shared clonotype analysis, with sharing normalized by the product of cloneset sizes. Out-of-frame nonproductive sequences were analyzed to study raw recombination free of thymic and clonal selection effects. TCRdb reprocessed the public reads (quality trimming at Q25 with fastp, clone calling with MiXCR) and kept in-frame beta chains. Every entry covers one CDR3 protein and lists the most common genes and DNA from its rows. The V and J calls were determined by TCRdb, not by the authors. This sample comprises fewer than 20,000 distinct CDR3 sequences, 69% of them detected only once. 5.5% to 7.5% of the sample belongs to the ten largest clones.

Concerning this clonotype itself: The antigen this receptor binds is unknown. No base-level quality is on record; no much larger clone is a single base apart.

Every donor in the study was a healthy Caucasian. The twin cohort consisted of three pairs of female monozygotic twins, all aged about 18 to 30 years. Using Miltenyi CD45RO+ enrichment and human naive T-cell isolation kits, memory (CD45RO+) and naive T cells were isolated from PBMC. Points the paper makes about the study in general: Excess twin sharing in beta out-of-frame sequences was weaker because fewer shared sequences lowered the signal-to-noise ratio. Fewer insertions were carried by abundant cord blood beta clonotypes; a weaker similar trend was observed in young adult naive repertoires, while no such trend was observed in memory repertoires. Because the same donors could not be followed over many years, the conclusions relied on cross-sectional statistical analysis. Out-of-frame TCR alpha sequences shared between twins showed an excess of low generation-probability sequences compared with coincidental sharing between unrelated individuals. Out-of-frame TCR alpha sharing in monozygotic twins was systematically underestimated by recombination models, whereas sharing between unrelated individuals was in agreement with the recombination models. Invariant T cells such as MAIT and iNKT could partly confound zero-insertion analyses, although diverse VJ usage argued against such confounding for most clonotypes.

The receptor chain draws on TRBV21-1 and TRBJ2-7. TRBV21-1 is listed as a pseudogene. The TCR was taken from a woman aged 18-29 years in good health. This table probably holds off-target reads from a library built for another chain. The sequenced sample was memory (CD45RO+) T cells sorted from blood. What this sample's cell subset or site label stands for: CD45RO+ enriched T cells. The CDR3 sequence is CASSMCPYEQYF. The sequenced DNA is TGTGCCAGCAGCATGTGCCCCTACGAGCAGTACTTC.